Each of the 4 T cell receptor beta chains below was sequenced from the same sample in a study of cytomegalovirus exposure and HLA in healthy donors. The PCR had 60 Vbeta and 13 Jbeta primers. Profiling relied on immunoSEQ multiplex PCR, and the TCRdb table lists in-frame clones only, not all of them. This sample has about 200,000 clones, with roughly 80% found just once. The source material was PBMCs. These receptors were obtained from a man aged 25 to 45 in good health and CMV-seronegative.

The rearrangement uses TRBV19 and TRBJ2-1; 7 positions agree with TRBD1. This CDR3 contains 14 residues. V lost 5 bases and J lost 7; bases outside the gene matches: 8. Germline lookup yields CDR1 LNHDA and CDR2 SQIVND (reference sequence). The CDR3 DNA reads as TGTGCCAGTAGTCTCAGGACAGGCGATAATGAGCAGTTCTTC. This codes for CASSLRTGDNEQFF.

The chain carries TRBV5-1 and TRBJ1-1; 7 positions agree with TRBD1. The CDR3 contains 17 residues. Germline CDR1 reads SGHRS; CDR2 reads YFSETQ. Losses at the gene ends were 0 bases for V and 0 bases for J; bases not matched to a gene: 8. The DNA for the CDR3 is TGCGCCAGCAGCTTGGAAGGGGGCGTCATCATGAACACTGAAGCTTTCTTT. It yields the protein CASSLEGGVIMNTEAFF.

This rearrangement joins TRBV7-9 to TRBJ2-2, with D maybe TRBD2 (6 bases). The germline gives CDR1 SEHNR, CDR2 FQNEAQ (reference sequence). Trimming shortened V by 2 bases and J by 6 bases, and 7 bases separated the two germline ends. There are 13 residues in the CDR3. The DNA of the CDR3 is TGTGCCAGCAGCTTATGGGGGGCCGGGGAGCTGTTTTTT. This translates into CASSLWGAGELFF.

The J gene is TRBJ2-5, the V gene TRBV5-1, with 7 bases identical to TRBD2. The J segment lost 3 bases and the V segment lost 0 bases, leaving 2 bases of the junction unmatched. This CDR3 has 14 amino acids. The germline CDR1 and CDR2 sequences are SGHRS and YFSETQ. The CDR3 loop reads CASSLVGLKETQYF. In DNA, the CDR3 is TGCGCCAGCAGCTTGGTGGGACTAAAAGAGACCCAGTACTTC.